This T cell receptor (beta chain) was recovered during a study of vaccination and CD4 T cells after COVID-19. For the study at large: A median of around 70 days (range 14 to 241) separated dose two from the taking of post-vaccine samples. Findings and caveats of the study: Clonotypes reactive to SARS-CoV-2 had a median that went up from 21 to 38, but not significantly.

Regarding treatment: approximately nine-day PBMC culture with coronavirus spike peptide pools or control peptides (ViraFEST assay). The Oncomine TCR Beta short-read assay was what sequenced the DNA obtained from cultured CD4+ T cells. TCRdb re-called the PCR reads with MiXCR, one entry per CDR3 protein. The profile shows 8,500 to 11,000 distinct CDR3 sequences, approximately 59% of them singletons. A note on this clonotype: The antigen remains unidentified. Relative to the germline gene, one junction end is altered; a read error may explain this.

The CDR3 consists of 15 residues. The chain joins TRBV5-3 to TRBJ1-5; 8 bases agree with TRBD1. TRBV5-3 is an ORF; its function is uncertain. The sequence was collected from a human donor who had recovered from COVID-19. The material sequenced was CD4+ T cells from blood, cultured in vitro. CDR3 nucleotides: TGTGCCAGAAGGTGGACAGGGTATAGCGATCAGCCCCAGCATTTT. This encodes CARRWTGYSDQPQHF.